Sequencing of this T cell receptor (beta chain) was carried out in a study of response to subunit inactivated influenza vaccine. The germline gives CDR1 WSHSY, CDR2 SAAADI. The V segment lost 3 bases and the J segment 10 bases; nucleotides outside the gene matches: 8. This CDR3 is built from 14 residues. MiXCR, applied by TCRdb to the RT-PCR reads, yields one record per CDR3 protein. The sample has 550,000 to 600,000 distinct CDR3 sequences, about 10% seen once. This clonotype has a count of ten or more. This rearrangement joins TRBV10-2 to TRBJ1-5; 8 nucleotides line up with TRBD1. The clonotype originates from a man aged 45 to 65 who received an inactivated influenza vaccine. This specimen was PBMCs from blood, taken on the day of vaccination. CDR3 bases: TGCGCCAGCAGTGAACAGGGGGGGAATAATCCCCAGCATTTT. As protein: CASSEQGGNNPQHF.